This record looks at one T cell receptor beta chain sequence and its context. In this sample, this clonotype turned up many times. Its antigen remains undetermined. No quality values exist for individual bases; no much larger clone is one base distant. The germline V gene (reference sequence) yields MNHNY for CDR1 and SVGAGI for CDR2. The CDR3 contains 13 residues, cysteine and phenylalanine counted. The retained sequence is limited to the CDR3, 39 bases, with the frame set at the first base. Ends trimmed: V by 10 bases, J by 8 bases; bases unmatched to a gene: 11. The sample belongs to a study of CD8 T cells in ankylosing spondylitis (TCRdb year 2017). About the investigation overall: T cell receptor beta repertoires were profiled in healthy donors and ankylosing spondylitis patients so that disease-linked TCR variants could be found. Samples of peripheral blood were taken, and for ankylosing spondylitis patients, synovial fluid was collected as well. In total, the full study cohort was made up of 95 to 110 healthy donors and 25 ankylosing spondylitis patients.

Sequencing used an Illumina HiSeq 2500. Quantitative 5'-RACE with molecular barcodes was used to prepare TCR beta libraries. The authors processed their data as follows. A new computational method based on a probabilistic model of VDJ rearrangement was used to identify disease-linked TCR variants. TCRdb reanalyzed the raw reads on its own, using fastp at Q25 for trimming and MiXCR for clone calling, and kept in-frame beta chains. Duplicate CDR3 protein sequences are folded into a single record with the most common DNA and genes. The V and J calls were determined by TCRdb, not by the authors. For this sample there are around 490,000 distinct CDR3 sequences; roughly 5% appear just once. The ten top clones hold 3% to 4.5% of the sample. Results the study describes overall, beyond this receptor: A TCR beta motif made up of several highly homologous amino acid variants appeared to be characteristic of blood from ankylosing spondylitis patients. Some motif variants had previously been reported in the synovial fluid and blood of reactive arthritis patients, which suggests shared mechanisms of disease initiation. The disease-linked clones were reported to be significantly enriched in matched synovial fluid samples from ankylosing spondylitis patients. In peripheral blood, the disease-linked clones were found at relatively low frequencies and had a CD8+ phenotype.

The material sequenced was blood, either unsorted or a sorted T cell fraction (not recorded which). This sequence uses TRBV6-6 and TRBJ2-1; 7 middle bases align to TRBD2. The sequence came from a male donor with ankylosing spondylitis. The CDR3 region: CATSRLAVYEQFF. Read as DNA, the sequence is TGTGCCACCTCAAGGCTAGCGGTCTATGAGCAGTTCTTC.